This TCR beta chain was captured by sequencing in a study of PD-1 blockade in mismatch repair-deficient tumors. This table comes from immunoSEQ multiplex PCR, and its TCRdb copy is limited to in-frame clones, with some not included. The sample carries roughly 110,000 clones, about 83% recorded once. Germline assignment: CDR1 GTSNPN and CDR2 SVGIG (reference sequence). The CDR3 covers 15 residues. The ends lost 1 base at V and 4 bases at J; junction bases unmatched: 8. V usage is TRBV30 and J usage is TRBJ1-1; TRBD1 aligns across 8 bases. This TCR was recovered from an adult with mismatch repair-deficient cancer. The material was peripheral blood, obtained 60 weeks after starting pembrolizumab. CDR3 amino acids: CAWSDTGGVGTEAFF. The CDR3 coding sequence is TGTGCCTGGAGTGATACAGGGGGAGTGGGCACTGAAGCTTTCTTT. Filled out from reference TRBV30 and TRBJ1-1, the complete variable domain reads SQTIHQWPATLVQPVGSPLSLECTVEGTSNPNLYWYRQAAGRGLQLLFYSVGIGQISSEVPQNLSASRPQDRQFILSSKKLLLSDSGFYLCAWSDTGGVGTEAFFGQGTRLTVV.